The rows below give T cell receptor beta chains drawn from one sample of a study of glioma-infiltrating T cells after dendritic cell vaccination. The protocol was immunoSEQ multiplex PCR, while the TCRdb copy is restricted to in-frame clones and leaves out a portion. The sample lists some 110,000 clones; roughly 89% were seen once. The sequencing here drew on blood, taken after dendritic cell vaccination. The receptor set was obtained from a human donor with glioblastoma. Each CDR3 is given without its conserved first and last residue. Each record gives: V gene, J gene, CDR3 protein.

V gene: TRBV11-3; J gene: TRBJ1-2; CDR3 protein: ASSVGGTGGIYGYT
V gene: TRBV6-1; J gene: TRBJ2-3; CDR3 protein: ASSERSGGRSTDTQY
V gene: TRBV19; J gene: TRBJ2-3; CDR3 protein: ASSPRGSGTDTQY
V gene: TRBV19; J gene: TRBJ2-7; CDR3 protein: ASSIAQDAYEQY
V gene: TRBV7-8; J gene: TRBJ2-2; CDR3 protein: ASSSQGAATGELF
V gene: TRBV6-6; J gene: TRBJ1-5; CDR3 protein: ASSYRQAWDQPQH
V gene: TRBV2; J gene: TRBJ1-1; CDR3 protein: ASSRDRGDWSEAF
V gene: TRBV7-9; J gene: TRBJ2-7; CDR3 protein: ASSSIRSGRYEQY
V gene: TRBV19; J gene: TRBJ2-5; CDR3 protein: ASSNDRGQETQY
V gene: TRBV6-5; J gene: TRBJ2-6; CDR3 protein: ASSPGWSGANVLT
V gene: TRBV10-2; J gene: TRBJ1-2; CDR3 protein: ASSEGTGGSYGYT
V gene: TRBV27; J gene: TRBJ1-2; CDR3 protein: ASSSGYGYT
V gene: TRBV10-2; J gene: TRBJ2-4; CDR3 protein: ASRVAGGLGAKNIQY
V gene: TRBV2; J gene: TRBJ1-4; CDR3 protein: ASAGLRTTNEKLF
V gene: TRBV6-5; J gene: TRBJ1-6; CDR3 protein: ASNGLNSPLH
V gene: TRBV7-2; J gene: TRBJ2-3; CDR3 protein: ASSFNEGTDTQY
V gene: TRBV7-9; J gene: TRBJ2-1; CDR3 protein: ASSLDAGGYNEQF
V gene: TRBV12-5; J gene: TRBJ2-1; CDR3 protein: ASGLTGTTF
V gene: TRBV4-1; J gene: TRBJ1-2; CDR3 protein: ASSQGEGQPYGYT
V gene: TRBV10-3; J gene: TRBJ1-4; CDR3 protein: AISGTGTDEKLF
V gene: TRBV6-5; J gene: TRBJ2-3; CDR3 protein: ATTGTSGRRYTQY
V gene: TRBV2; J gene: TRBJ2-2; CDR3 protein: ASSGGGRTGELF
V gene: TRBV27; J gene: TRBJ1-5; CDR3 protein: ASTTKGGNQPQH
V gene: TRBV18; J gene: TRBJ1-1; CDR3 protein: ASSPLLGEGGTEAF